The entry that follows covers one T cell receptor beta chain sequence. The antigen remains unidentified. One junction end disagrees with the germline gene, perhaps due to a read error. From around 18-30 mg of unsorted bulk tissue, DNA and RNA were co-extracted together. Samples came from superior, inferior, lateral poles and tumor centre. This sample is part of a study of tumor-infiltrating lymphocytes in primary liver carcinoma. Study-wide findings and caveats: A significantly higher top-250-clone fraction was recorded for tumors than for blood (p = 0.039). Appearing in all five tumor regions was true of only about 7-24% of top clones.

The authors made TCR beta cDNA from around 500 ng total RNA with a constant-region primer. The TCR beta library was amplified through three nested multiplex PCR rounds in a modified ARM-PCR procedure. Primers for the first two PCR rounds were TRBV1-TRBV30 forward primers and a C-beta reverse primer (approximately 10 cycles per round). TCRdb analysed the multiplex PCR reads with MiXCR anew, one entry per CDR3 protein. The sample lists 45,000 to 55,000 distinct CDR3 sequences, 70% to 85% occurring once. The germline gives CDR1 MNHEY, CDR2 SVGAGI. The CDR3 is 15 amino acids. The chain uses TRBV6-5 and TRBJ2-2, with a tentative D call TRBD2 (5 bases). This receptor was obtained from a man aged 40-49 years with primary liver carcinoma and hepatitis B virus infection. Sequencing used liver tumor tissue from sampling region 5. The sample's subset: tumor region T5, tumor centre. The CDR3 loop is CARGYAVDGTGELFF. The CDR3 region has the DNA TGTGCCAGAGGTTACGCAGTGGACGGCACCGGGGAACTGTTTTTT.